This paragraph reports one T cell receptor beta chain. Its cognate antigen is unknown. The sample comes from a study of T cell responses to AZD1222 COVID-19 vaccine. In germline, CDR1 is SGHRS, CDR2 YFSETQ. The V gene lost 2 bases and the J gene lost 1 base, with 13 bases spanning the gap. This CDR3 is built from 15 residues. Study-level findings and limits: Vaccine-related CD4 TCRs covered spike, predominating at 160-218 and 743-854.

TCRdb keeps only in-frame clones here, not all; method: immunoSEQ multiplex PCR. Seen here are about 130,000 clones, 93% observed once, and the top ten hold under 4%. This receptor was taken from an adult in good health. The V gene is TRBV5-1, the J gene TRBJ2-7; D uncertain. This specimen was peripheral blood, taken on day 0 of AZD1222 vaccination. The CDR3 DNA follows: TGCGCCAGCAGCTTACTGGACGGTTTATCCTACGAGCAGTACTTC. This sequence encodes CASSLLDGLSYEQYF.